The 13 T cell receptor beta chains below all came from one sample that was sequenced in a study of shared clonotypes between healthy human individuals. Positive CCR7 selection of CD45RO-negative cells yielded the naive CD8 cells, and terminally differentiated effector memory CD45RA+ cells were excluded. Sequencing used immunoSEQ multiplex PCR; TCRdb keeps in-frame clones, though not all of them. Of roughly 2.1 million clones in the sample, about 92% were seen once. Sequenced material: naive CD8+ T cells from PBMCs. These receptor sequences come from a man between 18 and 29 years old in good health. Some clones in this sample may be carry-over from other donors' samples.

This sequence joins TRBV18 and TRBJ2-2; D possibly corresponds to TRBD2 (5 bases). The CDR3 sequence is 15 residues long. Germline V lookup: CDR1 KGHSH, CDR2 LQKENI. Trimming took 5 bases from V and 8 from J, leaving 18 bases between them. The CDR3: CASSSRALPEGELFF. For the CDR3, the DNA is TGTGCCAGCTCATCGCGGGCCCTACCCGAGGGGGAGCTGTTTTTT.

CDR3 sequence (DNA): TGCGCCAGCAGCTGGGGGCTGAACACTGAAGCTTTCTTT. It is translated as CASSWGLNTEAFF. The chain carries TRBV5-1 and TRBJ1-1, with D maybe TRBD1 (6 bases). The V end was cut by 3 bases, the J end by 0 bases, with 6 bases between. CDR1 and CDR2 from the germline V gene are SGHRS and YFSETQ. The CDR3 has 13 amino acids.

This chain connects TRBV29-1 to TRBJ2-2, with 9 positions matching TRBD2. Germline trimming cut 7 bases from V and 7 bases from J; bases unmatched to any gene: 13. The CDR3 runs 15 residues. From germline, CDR1 is SQVTM and CDR2 ANQGSEA. CDR3 protein: CSASNRREGSGELFF. The CDR3 region has the DNA TGCAGCGCCTCAAATCGGCGGGAGGGGAGCGGGGAGCTGTTTTTT.

This clone was seen a few times. This chain joins TRBV6-5 and TRBJ2-7; TRBD1 aligns across 7 bases. CDR3 length equals 11 residues. CDR1 and CDR2 from the germline V gene are MNHEY and SVGAGI. The V and J ends lost 10 bases and 6 bases, in that order; junction bases with no gene match: 6. For the CDR3, the DNA is TGTGCCACCCAGACAGGGTCCGAGCAGTACTTC. This gives the protein CATQTGSEQYF.

This rearrangement joins TRBV4-3 to TRBJ1-1; D may be TRBD1 (5 bases). CDR1 and CDR2 (germline): LGHNA, YSLEER. The CDR3 totals 17 residues. Between the trimmed V and J ends, which lost 3 bases and 4 bases, there was a span of 21 bases. DNA for the CDR3: TGCGCCAGCAGCCAGGGGGGGACTGCCGGATATAGCACTGAAGCTTTCTTT. This sequence encodes CASSQGGTAGYSTEAFF.

This chain uses TRBV4-2 with TRBJ2-1; the D gene is possibly TRBD1 (7 bases). The CDR3 runs to 16 residues. Trimming stripped 0 bases from V and 12 bases from J, with 21 bases between. Germline values: CDR1 LGHNA, CDR2 YNFKEQ. The CDR3 is CASSQEEGASREVQFF. The CDR3 DNA follows: TGTGCCAGCAGCCAAGAGGAGGGGGCTAGTCGCGAGGTGCAGTTCTTC.

The chain has TRBV4-1 and TRBJ2-1; 11 nucleotides match TRBD1. The germline gives CDR1 MGHRA, CDR2 YSYEKL. Trimming took 3 bases from V and 5 from J; bases not matched to a gene: 3. CDR3 length equals 15 residues. As DNA, the CDR3 is TGCGCCAGCAGCCACGGGACAGGGGGTCACAATGAGCAGTTCTTC. The encoded protein is CASSHGTGGHNEQFF.

The chain has TRBV4-2 and TRBJ2-7; 8 nucleotides align to TRBD2. This CDR3 is built from 16 residues. CDR1 and CDR2 from the germline V gene are LGHNA and YNFKEQ. Trimming removed 0 bases from V and 0 bases from J; junction bases left unmatched: 4. This CDR3 reads CASSQEEAGVSYEQYF. The DNA of the CDR3 is TGTGCCAGCAGCCAAGAGGAAGCGGGAGTCTCCTACGAGCAGTACTTC.

The rearrangement joins TRBV5-8 to TRBJ2-2, with a tentative D call TRBD1 (6 bases). The CDR3 sequence is 14 residues long. Looked up from germline, CDR1 is SGHTS and CDR2 is YDEGEE. Trimming stripped 9 bases from V and 3 bases from J, with 15 bases between. The CDR3 region has the DNA TGTGCCACCCGTAACAGGGTGTACACCGGGGAGCTGTTTTTT. The encoded protein is CATRNRVYTGELFF.

V and J are TRBV7-9 and TRBJ1-3, with D unclear. CDR1 and CDR2 from the germline V gene are SEHNR and FQNEAQ (reference sequence). V was cut by 2 bases and J by 4 bases, with 6 bases left in between. The CDR3 has 13 residues. The CDR3 is CASSLLGGNTIYF. CDR3 coding DNA: TGTGCCAGCAGCTTATTAGGGGGAAACACCATATATTTT.

This chain connects TRBV28 to TRBJ1-1; 7 nucleotides align to TRBD1. There are 11 residues in the CDR3. Germline V CDR1 and CDR2: MDHEN, SYDVKM. The CDR3 protein is CARDRRCEAFF. In DNA form, the CDR3 reads TGTGCAAGGGACAGAAGATGTGAAGCTTTCTTT.

This clone appeared once. The chain has TRBV5-6 and TRBJ2-7, with 9 bases lining up with TRBD1. Germline CDR1 SGHDT, CDR2 YYEEEE. V dropped 3 bases and J dropped 4; count of bases not matched to a gene: 5. CDR3 length: 14 residues. The CDR3 bases are TGTGCCAGCAGCTGGATGGGACAGGGTTACGAGCAGTACTTC. Amino acid sequence: CASSWMGQGYEQYF.

The chain carries TRBV15 and TRBJ2-2; 13 bases map to TRBD2. Germline CDR1 is LNHNV and CDR2 is YYDKDF (reference sequence). CDR3 length equals 18 residues. V lost 0 bases, J lost 2 bases, and 3 bases stayed unmatched. CDR3 residues: CATSRDTSGRDNTGELFF. Here the CDR3 DNA reads TGTGCCACCAGCAGAGATACTAGCGGGAGGGATAACACCGGGGAGCTGTTTTTT. Full variable domain (rest looked up from reference TRBV15 and TRBJ2-2): DAMVIQNPRYQVTQFGKPVTLSCSQTLNHNVMYWYQQKSSQAPKLLFHYYDKDFNNEADTPDNFQSRRPNTSFCFLDIRSPGLGDTAMYLCATSRDTSGRDNTGELFFGEGSRLTVL.